The sequence of this TCR beta chain was determined in a study of blood T cell repertoires in COVID-19. Turning to the study itself: Researchers got acute and convalescent COVID-19 samples from the United States, Italy and Spain.

Recruitment covered about two dozen US areas and drew participants whose ages spanned roughly 18 to 95 years. Original analysis: The authors estimated nucleated cell counts from reference gene primer amplification. Here immunoSEQ multiplex PCR was the method, and the copy in TCRdb shows in-frame clones only, minus some. Clone size and V and J calls were adopted from that table, with D and trimming inferred from the DNA. The profile covers hundreds of thousands of clones, with over 80% appearing a single time and about 1.2% taken by the ten largest. This CDR3 is 24 amino acids long. The V gene is TRBV21-1, the J gene TRBJ2-7; the table names TRBD2, a call not compared with the DNA. TRBV21-1 is flagged as a pseudogene. This receptor was obtained from a young man who had recovered from COVID-19. The sample taken for sequencing was PBMCs or T cells enriched from blood (not recorded which). Here the CDR3 reads CATLFTGTSTASARGRARSYEQYF. CDR3 in DNA: TGTGCCACCTTATTTACCGGGACATCAACCGCTTCAGCTCGCGGGAGGGCCCGGTCCTACGAGCAGTACTTC.